The 9 T cell receptor beta chains below come from one sample, sequenced in a study of T cell clusters in autoimmune cytopenias. One tube held mixed TRB-A and TRB-B primer pools for touch-down PCR. No DNA is given; TCRdb re-called the multiplex PCR reads and lists each CDR3 protein once. Seen in this sample are around 10,000 distinct CDR3 sequences; the ten most common clones hold 21%. Each sample's input was roughly 230 ng genomic DNA, 38,000 or so genome equivalents. This same sample was also taken into another study, of T cell repertoires in aging, cancer and after chemotherapy.

Sequencing used peripheral blood. The source of these receptors is a human donor in good health.

The chain is built from TRBV10-3 and TRBJ2-5; TCRdb names TRBD1, which stays unverified in the absence of DNA. The CDR3 runs 14 residues. CDR1 is ENHRY, CDR2 SYGVKD, per germline. CDR3 protein: CAIRGGSASYEQYF.

This clonotype registers medium-sized by frequency. The chain recombines TRBV19 with TRBJ1-4; absent DNA, TCRdb's TRBD1 call cannot be checked. CDR1 LNHDA and CDR2 SQIVND come from the germline V gene (reference sequence). The CDR3 is 13 amino acids. The chain's CDR3 is CASRRAQERKLFF.

Frequency places this clonotype as medium-sized (0.01 to 0.1%). The V call is TRBV29-1, the J call TRBJ2-7; the D call of TRBD1 rests on TCRdb alone, since no DNA is present to check it. The germline V gene encodes CDR1 SQVTM and CDR2 ANQGSEA. CDR3 length equals 13 residues. The CDR3 reads CSVSGGSFYEQYF.

This clonotype is medium-sized by frequency. This chain uses TRBV27 with TRBJ2-1; TCRdb's D call, TRBD2, is unchecked because there is no DNA. This CDR3 contains 13 residues. In germline, CDR1 is MNHEY, CDR2 SMNVEV (reference sequence). CDR3 sequence reads: CASSMVVGGQQFF.

The gene calls are TRBV12-3 or TRBV12-4 and TRBJ2-4. The CDR3 loop spans 12 amino acids. CDR3 loop: CASSDGAYIQYF.

This clonotype is classed as medium-sized by frequency. The chain employs TRBV18 and TRBJ2-1. Germline V CDR1 and CDR2: KGHSH, LQKENI. There are 13 residues in the CDR3. Here the CDR3 reads CASSPPSYNEQFF.

V is TRBV7-6 and J is TRBJ1-6. The CDR3 contains 12 residues. Germline V gene data show CDR1 as SGHVS and CDR2 as FNYEAQ. The CDR3 loop is CASSFGVGPLHF. The whole variable domain, filled in from reference TRBV7-6 and TRBJ1-6, reads GAGVSQSPRYKVTKRGQDVALRCDPISGHVSLYWYRQALGQGPEFLTYFNYEAQQDKSGLPNDRFSAERPEGSISTLTIQRTEQRDSAMYRCASSFGVGPLHFGNGTRLTVT.

This CDR3 is CASSYRQVFTEAFF. This chain connects TRBV6-5 to TRBJ1-1; TCRdb's D call, TRBD1, is unchecked because there is no DNA. This CDR3 spans 14 amino acids. Per the germline V gene, CDR1 is MNHEY and CDR2 is SVGAGI.

The genes are TRBV6-5 and TRBJ1-2. The CDR3 contains 14 residues. The germline gives CDR1 MNHEY, CDR2 SVGAGI. The CDR3 region is CASSYSRVDYGYTF.